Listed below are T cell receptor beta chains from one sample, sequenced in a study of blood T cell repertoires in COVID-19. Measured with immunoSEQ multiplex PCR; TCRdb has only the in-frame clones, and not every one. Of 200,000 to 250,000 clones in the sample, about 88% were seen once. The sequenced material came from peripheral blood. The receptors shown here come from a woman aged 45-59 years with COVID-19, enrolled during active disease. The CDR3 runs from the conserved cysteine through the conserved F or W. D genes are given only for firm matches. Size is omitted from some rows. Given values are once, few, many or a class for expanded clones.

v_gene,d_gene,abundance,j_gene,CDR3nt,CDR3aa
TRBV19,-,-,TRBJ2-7,TGTGCCAGTAGTATTACAGGTACGGGTGGCGAGCAGTACTTC,CASSITGTGGEQYF
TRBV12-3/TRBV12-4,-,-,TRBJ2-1,TGTGCCAGCAGTTTCAACAATGAGCAGTTCTTC,CASSFNNEQFF
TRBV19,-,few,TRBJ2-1,TGTGCCAGTAGTATACTAGGGGGTTTTAACAATGAGCAGTTCTTC,CASSILGGFNNEQFF
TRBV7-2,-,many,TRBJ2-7,TGTGCCAGCAGCTTAATAGCGGAGGTAGGGGAGCAGTACTTC,CASSLIAEVGEQYF
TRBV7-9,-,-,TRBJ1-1,TGTGCCAGCAGCCCGGGGGGGCTGAACACTGAAGCTTTCTTT,CASSPGGLNTEAFF
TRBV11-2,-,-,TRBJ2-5,TGTGCCAGCAGCTTATCACAGGCAGACCAAGAGACCCAGTACTTC,CASSLSQADQETQYF
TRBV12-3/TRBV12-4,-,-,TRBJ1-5,TGTGCCAGCAGTAGGACTACCAATCAGCCCCAGCATTTT,CASSRTTNQPQHF
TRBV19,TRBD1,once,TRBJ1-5,TGTGCCAGTACCATAGGACAGGGGAGAAATCAGCCCCAGCATTTT,CASTIGQGRNQPQHF
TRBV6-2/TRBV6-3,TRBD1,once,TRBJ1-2,TGTGCCAGCAGTTACTCGAAGGGGGCGTATAACTATGGCTACACCTTC,CASSYSKGAYNYGYTF
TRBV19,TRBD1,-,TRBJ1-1,TGTGCCAGTAGTTTCCAGACAGGGGTCACTGAAGCTTTCTTT,CASSFQTGVTEAFF
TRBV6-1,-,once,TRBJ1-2,TGTGCCAGCAGCCCCTTTGAGGGAGGGTATGGCTACACCTTC,CASSPFEGGYGYTF
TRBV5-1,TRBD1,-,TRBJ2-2,TGCGCCAGCAGCTTGCGGACAGGGAGAACCGGGGAGCTGTTTTTT,CASSLRTGRTGELFF
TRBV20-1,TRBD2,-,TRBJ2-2,TGCAGTGCTAGTGGGGGGGGAATTTCCGCGAACACCGGGGAGCTGTTTTTT,CSASGGGISANTGELFF
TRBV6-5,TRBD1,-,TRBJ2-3,TGTGCCAGCAGTTATAACACAGGGGGAGATACGCAGTATTTT,CASSYNTGGDTQYF
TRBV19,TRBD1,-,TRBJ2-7,TGTGCCAGTAGTACCGGGACAGGGATCTACGAGCAGTACTTC,CASSTGTGIYEQYF
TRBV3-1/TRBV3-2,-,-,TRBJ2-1,TGTGCCAGCAGCCACGGGACTTCCAATGAGCAGTTCTTC,CASSHGTSNEQFF
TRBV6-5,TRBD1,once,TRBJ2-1,TGTGCCAGCTTCGGACAGGGCCTATACAATGAGCAGTTCTTC,CASFGQGLYNEQFF
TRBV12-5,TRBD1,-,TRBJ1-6,TGTGCTAGTGGTTTGGTAGCAGGGACAGACCTCTATAATTCACCCCTCCACTTT,CASGLVAGTDLYNSPLHF
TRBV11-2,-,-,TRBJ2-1,TGTGCCAGCAGCCTCGACATAAATCAGTTCTTC,CASSLDINQFF
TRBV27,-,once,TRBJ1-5,TGTGCCAGCAGTTTTTTAATCCATTGGCAGGCCAAACATCAGCCCCAGCATTTT,CASSFLIHWQAKHQPQHF
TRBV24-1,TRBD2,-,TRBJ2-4,TGTGCCACCAGTGATCTCCATGGGACTAGCGGGGGAGCCAAAAACATTCAGTACTTC,CATSDLHGTSGGAKNIQYF
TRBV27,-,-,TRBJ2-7,TGTGCCAGCAGTCCACTGCCGGGACCTAGCGACCTCTACGAGCAGTACTTC,CASSPLPGPSDLYEQYF
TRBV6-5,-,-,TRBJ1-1,TGTGCCACAGCAGCGGGGGGGAACACTGAAGCTTTCTTT,CATAAGGNTEAFF
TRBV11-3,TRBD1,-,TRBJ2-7,TGTGCCAGCAGCTCGGAGGACAGGGGCCAGTACGAGCAGTACTTC,CASSSEDRGQYEQYF
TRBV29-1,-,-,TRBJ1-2,TGCAGCGTTGATTCCCCAGGGGCCTCTAACTATGGCTACACCTTC,CSVDSPGASNYGYTF
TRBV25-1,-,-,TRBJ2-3,TGTGCCAGCAGTCGGGGTTTAGATACGCAGTATTTT,CASSRGLDTQYF
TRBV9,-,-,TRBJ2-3,TGTGCCAGCAGCTTCCGGGACACCTACACAGATACGCAGTATTTT,CASSFRDTYTDTQYF
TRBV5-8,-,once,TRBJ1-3,TGTGCCAGCAGCTTGCAAGGGGTTGCTGGAAACACCATATATTTT,CASSLQGVAGNTIYF
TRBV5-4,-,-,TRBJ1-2,TGTGCCAGCACCAGACAAGGCGTGTGGGTTGGCTACACCTTC,CASTRQGVWVGYTF
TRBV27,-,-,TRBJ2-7,TGTGCCAGCAGTTTATATCGTTCTAGCTACGAGCAGTACTTC,CASSLYRSSYEQYF
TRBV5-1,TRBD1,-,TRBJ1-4,TGCGCCAGCAGCCTCGGGGACCGGACAGGGGAAGCCGAAAAACTGTTTTTT,CASSLGDRTGEAEKLFF
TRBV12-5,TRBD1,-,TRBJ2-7,TGTGCTAGTGGTTTGGCGGCCGGGACAGGGATTAGCGAGCAGTACTTC,CASGLAAGTGISEQYF
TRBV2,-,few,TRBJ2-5,TGTGCCAGCACGAACAGGGAAGGGCTCGGGGAGACCCAGTACTTC,CASTNREGLGETQYF
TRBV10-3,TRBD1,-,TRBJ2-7,TGTGCCATCAGTGCGAGCTCAGGGGGCAACGAGCAGTACTTC,CAISASSGGNEQYF
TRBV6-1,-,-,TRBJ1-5,TGTGCCAGCAGTGAAGCGCGAAATCAGCCCCAGCATTTT,CASSEARNQPQHF
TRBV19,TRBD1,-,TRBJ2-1,TGTGCCAGTAGCGGACAGGCCTACAATGAGCAGTTCTTC,CASSGQAYNEQFF
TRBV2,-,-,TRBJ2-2,TGTGCCAGCAGTGAGCAGGAACTAGCATACGGGGAGCTGTTTTTT,CASSEQELAYGELFF
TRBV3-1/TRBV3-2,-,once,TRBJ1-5,TGTGCCAGCAGCCCCAGACAGAGGAATCAGCCCCAGCATTTT,CASSPRQRNQPQHF
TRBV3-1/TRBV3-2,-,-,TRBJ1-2,TGTGCCAGCAGCCAAGGAGGCTATGGCTACACCTTC,CASSQGGYGYTF
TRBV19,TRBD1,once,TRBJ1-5,TGTGCCAGTAGTTGGGATCGTGGACAGGGCCTCAATCAGCCCCAGCATTTT,CASSWDRGQGLNQPQHF
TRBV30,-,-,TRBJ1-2,TGTGCCTGCTCAGGGCAGCAATACTATGGCTACACCTTC,CACSGQQYYGYTF
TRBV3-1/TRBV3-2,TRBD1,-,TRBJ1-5,TGTGCCAGCAGCCTCACGCACCCCCACGGGACAGGGAGCGCGGTCAGGTTTCAGCCCCAGCATTTT,CASSLTHPHGTGSAVRFQPQHF
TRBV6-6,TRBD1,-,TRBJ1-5,TGTGCCAGCAGCTCCATGACAGGGGGAGGGGGTCAGCCCCAGCATTTT,CASSSMTGGGGQPQHF
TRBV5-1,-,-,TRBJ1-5,TGCGCCAGCAGCTTGGATTACCTGGGGAGAGAAAGCAATCAGCCCCAGCATTTT,CASSLDYLGRESNQPQHF
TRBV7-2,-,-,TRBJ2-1,TGTGCCAGCAGCTTTACCATCCCGGTCACAGGGAAGTTCTTC,CASSFTIPVTGKFF
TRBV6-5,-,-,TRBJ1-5,TGTGCCAGCAGTCCCCTGAGAGGGAGCAATCAGCCCCAGCATTTT,CASSPLRGSNQPQHF
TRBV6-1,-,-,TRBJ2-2,TGTGCCAGCAGTTTCCCGGGGACCGGGGAGCTGTTTTTT,CASSFPGTGELFF
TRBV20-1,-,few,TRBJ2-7,TGCAGTGCTAGATTCGCCTACGAGCAGTACTTC,CSARFAYEQYF
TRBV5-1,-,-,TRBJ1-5,TGCGCCAGCAGCTTTAATCCAGGGGTTCAGCCCCAGCATTTT,CASSFNPGVQPQHF
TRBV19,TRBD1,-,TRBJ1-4,TGTGCCAGTAGTACGGACAGGGAAAATGAAAAACTGTTTTTT,CASSTDRENEKLFF
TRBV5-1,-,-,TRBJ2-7,TGCGCCAGCAGCTCCCGCGGCGGCAGCTCCTACGAGCAGTACTTC,CASSSRGGSSYEQYF
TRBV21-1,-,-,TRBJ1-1,TGTGCCACCAAGGAGGTAATTCTGAAGATCACTGAAGCTTTCTTT,CATKEVILKITEAFF
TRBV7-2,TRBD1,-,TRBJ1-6,TGTGCCAGCAGCCTCACCCCGGGACAGCTTAATTCACCCCTCCACTTT,CASSLTPGQLNSPLHF